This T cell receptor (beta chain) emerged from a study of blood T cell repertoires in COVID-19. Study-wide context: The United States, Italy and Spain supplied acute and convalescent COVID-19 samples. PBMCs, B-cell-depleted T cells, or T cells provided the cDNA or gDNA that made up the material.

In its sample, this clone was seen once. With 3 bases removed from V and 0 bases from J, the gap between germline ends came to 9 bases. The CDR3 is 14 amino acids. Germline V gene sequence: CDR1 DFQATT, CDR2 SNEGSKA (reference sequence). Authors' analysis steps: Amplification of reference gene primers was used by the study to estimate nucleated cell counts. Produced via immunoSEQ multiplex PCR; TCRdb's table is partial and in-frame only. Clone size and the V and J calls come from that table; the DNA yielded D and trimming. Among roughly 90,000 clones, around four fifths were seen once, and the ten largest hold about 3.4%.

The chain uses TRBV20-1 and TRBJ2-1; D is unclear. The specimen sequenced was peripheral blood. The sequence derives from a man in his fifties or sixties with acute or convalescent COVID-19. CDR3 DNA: TGCAGTGCTAGTTACCCGAGCTCCTACAATGAGCAGTTCTTC. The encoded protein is CSASYPSSYNEQFF.